One sample yielded the 15 T cell receptor beta chains listed below, sequenced in a study of blood T cell repertoires in COVID-19. Sequencing used immunoSEQ multiplex PCR; TCRdb keeps in-frame clones, though not all of them. The table lists 120,000 to 150,000 clones, more than 75% of them singletons. The specimen was peripheral blood. The receptor set was obtained from a human donor with acute or convalescent COVID-19. The donor label of this sample is uncertain.

The genes are TRBV3-1 (or the pseudogene TRBV3-2) and TRBJ2-1; 8 bases agree with TRBD2. The germline CDR1 and CDR2 sequences are LGHDT and YNNKEL (reference sequence). The CDR3 spans 17 residues. Trimming at V came to 4 bases and at J to 6 bases, leaving 14 bases not matched to a gene. The CDR3 sequence: CASSLAIGTSGANEQFF. The CDR3 nucleotides are TGTGCCAGCAGCCTAGCAATTGGGACTAGTGGTGCCAATGAGCAGTTCTTC.

This chain joins TRBV18 and TRBJ1-1; 7 nucleotides align to TRBD1. Losses at the gene ends were 1 base for V and 0 bases for J; bases not matched to a gene: 8. The CDR3 totals 17 residues. Germline CDR1 and CDR2: KGHSH and LQKENI. The CDR3 reads CASSPLYGTEMNTEAFF. Written as DNA, the CDR3 is TGTGCCAGCTCACCACTTTACGGGACAGAAATGAACACTGAAGCTTTCTTT.

The rearrangement uses TRBV12-3 or TRBV12-4 and TRBJ1-2, with D possibly TRBD1 on 5 matching bases. This CDR3 is 13 amino acids long. V lost 5 bases and J 4 bases, leaving 11 bases between the germline ends. CDR3 in amino acids: CASSPQDTYGYTF. In nucleotides, the CDR3 is TGTGCCAGCAGTCCACAGGATACCTATGGCTACACCTTC.

The chain uses TRBV7-6 and TRBJ1-1; tentative D call: TRBD1 (5 bases). The germline V and J ends were trimmed by 2 bases and 0 bases, with 13 bases remaining between them. Germline CDR1 SGHVS, CDR2 FNYEAQ. The CDR3 length is 16 residues. The CDR3 DNA is TGTGCCAGCAGCTTATCGGGGGGGTCGGTGAACACTGAAGCTTTCTTT. As protein: CASSLSGGSVNTEAFF. Combining the CDR3 with reference TRBV7-6 and TRBJ1-1 gives the whole variable domain GAGVSQSPRYKVTKRGQDVALRCDPISGHVSLYWYRQALGQGPEFLTYFNYEAQQDKSGLPNDRFSAERPEGSISTLTIQRTEQRDSAMYRCASSLSGGSVNTEAFFGQGTRLTVV.

The chain couples TRBV4-3 to TRBJ2-6; 8 bases are a match to TRBD1. The CDR3 is 18 residues long. Germline CDR1 reads LGHNA; CDR2 reads YSLEER. V lost 4 bases and J lost 0; bases outside the gene matches: 8. As DNA, the CDR3 is TGCGCCAGCAGCCCGGACAGGGCACTAGCCTCTGGGGCCAACGTCCTGACTTTC. The encoded protein is CASSPDRALASGANVLTF.

The chain couples TRBV5-4 to TRBJ2-1; 15 nucleotides agree with TRBD2. V shed 5 bases and J 3 bases; nucleotides not matched to a gene: 3. The CDR3 spans 16 residues. Per germline, CDR1 SGHNT and CDR2 YYREEE (reference sequence). The CDR3, as DNA: TGTGCCAGCAGATCGGGACTAGCGGGAGGCTACAATGAGCAGTTCTTC. Its translation: CASRSGLAGGYNEQFF.

CDR3 coding DNA: TGTGCCAGCAGCTGGATGGGGACAGGGGGAGAGACCCAGTACTTC. Its translation: CASSWMGTGGETQYF. The chain employs TRBV7-3 and TRBJ2-5; TRBD1 agrees at 11 bases. The germline V gene has CDR1 SGHTA and CDR2 FQGTGA. This CDR3 contains 15 residues. V lost 4 bases to trimming and J lost 4 bases; unmatched junction nucleotides: 5.

The chain links TRBV2 to TRBJ2-1; D is undetermined. This CDR3 has 12 amino acids. The V and J ends lost 3 bases and 11 bases respectively, with 11 bases between them. The germline V gene has CDR1 SNHLY and CDR2 FYNNEI. The CDR3 loop is CASSDNRHQQFF. In DNA, the CDR3 is TGTGCCAGCAGTGACAATCGACACCAGCAGTTCTTC.

The CDR3 spells CASSYSAGDDPTNEKLFF. As DNA, the CDR3 is TGTGCCAGCAGTTACTCAGCAGGGGACGACCCAACTAATGAAAAACTGTTTTTT. V gene TRBV6-2 or TRBV6-3 combines with J gene TRBJ1-4; possible D gene TRBD1, 6 bases. Germline assignment: CDR1 MNHEY and CDR2 SVGEGT. V lost 0 bases, J lost 0 bases, and 14 bases lay in between. There are 18 residues in the CDR3.

This clone was detected once. This rearrangement joins TRBV6-5 to TRBJ2-3; 8 bases agree with TRBD1. This CDR3 region has 16 residues. CDR1 is MNHEY and CDR2 is SVGAGI in the germline V gene. V shed 3 bases and J 0 bases; nucleotides not matched to a gene: 5. For the CDR3, the DNA is TGTGCCAGCAGTTATTGGGGGACAGGTAGCACAGATACGCAGTATTTT. Residues: CASSYWGTGSTDTQYF.

J is TRBJ2-2 and V is TRBV4-1; tentatively, D is TRBD2 (5 bases). CDR1 and CDR2 from the germline V gene are MGHRA and YSYEKL. Deletions cut 3 bases from V and 6 bases from J, with 17 bases between. This CDR3 spans 16 amino acids. The CDR3 protein is CASSHGLNEVAGELFF. CDR3 bases: TGCGCCAGCAGCCACGGACTGAACGAGGTGGCCGGGGAGCTGTTTTTT.

This chain uses TRBV7-8 with TRBJ2-7; D might be TRBD2 (5 bases). The CDR3 length is 17 residues. V shed 2 bases and J shed 6 bases, with 23 bases lying between them. Germline V gives CDR1 SGHVS, CDR2 FQNEAQ. Written as DNA, the CDR3 is TGTGCCAGCAGCTTACAAGGGAGAGACAAGGGCCGTGGCGAGCAGTACTTC. Translated: CASSLQGRDKGRGEQYF.

The chain carries TRBV28 and TRBJ1-1; D might be TRBD1 (5 bases). The CDR3 is 15 amino acids. CDR1 MDHEN and CDR2 SYDVKM come from the germline V gene. Trimming removed 7 bases at V and 6 bases at J, with 21 bases between. The CDR3: CASTIFREGRAEAFF. CDR3 nucleotide sequence: TGTGCCAGCACCATCTTCAGGGAGGGGCGGGCTGAAGCTTTCTTT.

This clone was counted a few times. V and J are TRBV13 and TRBJ2-7; 13 bases fit TRBD2. This CDR3 contains 15 residues. From germline, CDR1 is PRHDT and CDR2 FYEKMQ (reference sequence). V lost 2 bases, J lost 7 bases, and 5 bases stayed unmatched. CDR3 loop: CASSLLLAGGTEQYF. CDR3 bases: TGTGCCAGCAGCTTACTACTAGCGGGGGGGACGGAGCAGTACTTC.

This chain connects TRBV4-1 to TRBJ1-5; tentatively, D is TRBD1 (5 bases). The CDR3 runs 17 residues. Germline lookup yields CDR1 MGHRA and CDR2 YSYEKL. Trimming left V 0 bases short and J 1 base short, with 13 bases between. The CDR3 coding sequence is TGCGCCAGCAGCCAAGAAGGAGGGGCATTGAGCAATCAGCCCCAGCATTTT. Its translation is CASSQEGGALSNQPQHF.